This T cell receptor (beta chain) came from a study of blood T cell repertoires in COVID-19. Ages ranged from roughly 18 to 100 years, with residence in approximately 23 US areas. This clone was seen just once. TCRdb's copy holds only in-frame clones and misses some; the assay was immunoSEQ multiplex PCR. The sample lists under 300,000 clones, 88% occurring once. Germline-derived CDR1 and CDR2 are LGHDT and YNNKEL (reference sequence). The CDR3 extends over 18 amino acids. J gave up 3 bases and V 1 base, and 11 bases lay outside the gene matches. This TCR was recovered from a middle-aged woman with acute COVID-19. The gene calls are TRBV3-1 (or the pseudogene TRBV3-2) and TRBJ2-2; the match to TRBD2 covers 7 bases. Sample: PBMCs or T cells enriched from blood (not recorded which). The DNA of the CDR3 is TGTGCCAGCAGCCAAGGCCCACCCAGCGGGACTTACACCGGGGAGCTGTTTTTT. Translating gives CASSQGPPSGTYTGELFF.